This entry describes one T cell receptor (beta chain). Its antigen is unidentified. The data belong to a study of OX40 agonist ivuxolimab in advanced cancers. Study as a whole: People in dose escalation had one of these cancers: hepatocellular carcinoma, melanoma, renal cell or head and neck cancer. Overall study results and limits: The expanded peripheral T cells' antigen specificity was not determined. The average count of expanded clones was higher among CD8+ T cells than among CD4+.

The CDR3 is made up of 13 amino acids. V was cut by 4 bases and J by 7 bases, with 11 bases left in between. Germline V gene sequence: CDR1 SGHKS, CDR2 YYEKEE (reference sequence). Sequenced by immunoSEQ multiplex PCR; TCRdb stores in-frame clones only, minus some. The sample lists about 55,000 clones, nearly 80% occurring once. This TCR was sampled from an adult with an advanced solid tumor such as melanoma, head and neck, liver or kidney cancer. V gene TRBV5-5 combines with J gene TRBJ2-2, with D possibly being TRBD1 (5 bases). The specimen comprised CD4+ or CD8+ T cells sorted from blood, sampled in a trial of the OX40 agonist ivuxolimab. DNA for the CDR3: TGTGCCAGCAGCGCAACAGGTTACGGGGAGCTGTTTTTT. This codes for CASSATGYGELFF.